Listed here are 16 T cell receptor beta chains from one sample, sequenced in a study of long-term antiretroviral therapy in people with HIV (dated by TCRdb to the early 2020s). The immunoSEQ hsTCRB v3.0 assay was used at survey level resolution to sequence the TRB variable region. In TCRdb, the immuneACCESS table is reduced to in-frame sequences with V and J assigned. These tables do not hold every clone; where another copy was compared, an unresolved V gene accounts for under half, and the others remain unexplained. Recorded for this sample are 42,000 or so clones; 85% to 90% of them occurred a single time. Under 4.5% of the sample comes from the top ten. The sample consisted of unsorted PBMCs, taken 1.2 years after starting antiretroviral therapy. The receptors here all came from a woman in her fifties or sixties with HIV.

The chain recombines TRBV19 with TRBJ2-2; D not resolved. V dropped 9 bases and J dropped 0 bases, with 14 bases sitting between them. The V gene's germline CDR1 is LNHDA and CDR2 SQIVND (reference sequence). This CDR3 has 15 amino acids. This CDR3 is CASRNRAPNTGELFF. CDR3 nucleotides: TGTGCCAGCCGAAACCGGGCCCCGAACACCGGGGAGCTGTTTTTT.

The chain uses TRBV10-3 and TRBJ2-5; no clear D gene. Per germline, CDR1 ENHRY and CDR2 SYGVKD. The ends were cut back, 7 bases at V and 1 base at J, with 13 bases in the middle. The CDR3 is made up of 14 amino acids. CDR3 in amino acids: CAIKAPDFQETQYF. The CDR3 DNA reads TGTGCCATCAAGGCCCCAGATTTCCAAGAGACCCAGTACTTC.

The count of this clone is one. The chain carries TRBV27 and TRBJ2-2, with D possibly called TRBD1 or TRBD2 (5 bases each). The CDR3 loop spans 14 amino acids. The V gene lost 6 bases and the J gene lost 6 bases, with 14 bases spanning the gap. Germline loops: CDR1 MNHEY, CDR2 SMNVEV (reference sequence). CDR3 region: CASRIGTVPGELFF. Written as DNA, the CDR3 is TGTGCCAGCAGAATTGGGACGGTCCCCGGGGAGCTGTTTTTT.

V usage is TRBV27 and J usage is TRBJ1-5, with a weak D call TRBD1 (6 bases). This CDR3 comprises 17 residues. CDR1 MNHEY and CDR2 SMNVEV come from the germline V gene (reference sequence). The V gene lost 3 bases and the J gene lost 5 bases, with 20 bases spanning the gap. The CDR3 sequence is CASSFYGQGKGDQPQHF. The CDR3 DNA reads as TGTGCCAGCAGTTTCTACGGGCAGGGGAAAGGTGATCAGCCCCAGCATTTT.

The chain has TRBV10-1 and TRBJ2-7, with 8 bases fitting TRBD1. Germline V gene sequence: CDR1 WNHNN, CDR2 SYGVQD (reference sequence). The CDR3 is 17 amino acids. V was pared by 3 bases and J by 3 bases, with 13 bases of the junction left unmatched. The CDR3 sequence is CASSEGKAGQGYYEQYF. In DNA form, the CDR3 reads TGCGCCAGCAGTGAAGGTAAAGCTGGACAGGGATACTACGAGCAGTACTTC.

This sequence joins TRBV9 and TRBJ1-4, with a possible D match to TRBD1 (5 bases). The germline CDR1 and CDR2 sequences are SGDLS and YYNGEE. The CDR3 runs 17 residues. The V gene lost 3 bases and the J gene lost 0 bases, with 15 bases spanning the gap. The CDR3 coding sequence is TGTGCCAGCAGCGCGACGTCGGGGGGGGCAACTAATGAAAAACTGTTTTTT. Translated: CASSATSGGATNEKLFF. Full variable domain (remainder filled in from reference TRBV9 and TRBJ1-4): DSGVTQTPKHLITATGQRVTLRCSPRSGDLSVYWYQQSLDQGLQFLIQYYNGEERAKGNILERFSAQQFPDLHSELNLSSLELGDSALYFCASSATSGGATNEKLFFGSGTQLSVL.

The rearrangement links TRBV7-2 to TRBJ1-6; D is unclear. Per germline, CDR1 SGHTA and CDR2 FQGNSA. The CDR3 consists of 16 residues. V was trimmed by 0 bases and J by 2 bases, leaving 8 bases between them. The CDR3 DNA follows: TGTGCCAGCAGCTTAGCGGAGGGCACCTATAATTCACCCCTCCACTTT. Encoded protein: CASSLAEGTYNSPLHF.

The rearrangement joins TRBV5-5 to TRBJ2-3; D gene uncertain. V was pared by 0 bases and J by 6 bases, with 14 bases between. The germline gives CDR1 SGHKS, CDR2 YYEKEE (reference sequence). This CDR3 region has 15 residues. The CDR3 sequence is CASSLDGSGTDTQYF. The CDR3, as DNA: TGTGCCAGCAGCTTGGACGGTTCCGGTACGGATACGCAGTATTTT.

A single count supports this clone. V gene TRBV23-1 combines with J gene TRBJ2-7; 7 positions agree with TRBD2. TRBV23-1 is assigned to the ORF class and has an uncertain function. The ends lost 3 bases at V and 13 bases at J; junction bases unmatched: 12. The CDR3 consists of 13 residues. CDR3 loop: CASSHPCGLVAYF. DNA for the CDR3: TGCGCCAGCAGTCACCCCTGTGGACTAGTCGCTTACTTC.

The chain uses TRBV19 and TRBJ2-2; perhaps TRBD1 as D (5 bases). The V gene's germline CDR1 is LNHDA and CDR2 SQIVND (reference sequence). The CDR3 sequence is 15 residues long. V dropped 2 bases and J dropped 4 bases, with 11 bases sitting between them. CDR3 sequence reads: CASSIQGTITGELFF. The CDR3 DNA reads TGTGCCAGTAGTATACAGGGAACCATCACCGGGGAGCTGTTTTTT.

The rearrangement joins TRBV11-2 to TRBJ2-2; D might be TRBD2 (6 bases). The CDR3 length is 17 residues. Between the trimmed V and J ends, which lost 2 bases and 5 bases, there was a span of 18 bases. CDR1 is SGHAT, CDR2 FQNNGV, per germline. The CDR3 bases are TGTGCCAGCAGCTTAACGGGGACTCCACTAGGGACCGGGGAGCTGTTTTTT. Its translation is CASSLTGTPLGTGELFF. Variable domain in full (rest from reference TRBV11-2 and TRBJ2-2): EAGVAQSPRYKIIEKRQSVAFWCNPISGHATLYWYQQILGQGPKLLIQFQNNGVVDDSQLPKDRFSAERLKGVDSTLKIQPAKLEDSAVYLCASSLTGTPLGTGELFFGEGSRLTVL.

As to this clone: One end of the junction varies from germline; a read error may be responsible. The V and J genes are TRBV20-1 and TRBJ1-2; D call uncertain. CDR3 length: 10 residues. CDR1 and CDR2 from the germline V gene are DFQATT and SNEGSKA (reference sequence). The CDR3 region is CSARRVGTLF. The DNA of the CDR3 is TGCAGTGCCCGGAGGGTGGGAACCCTTTTC.

The V gene is TRBV6-6, the J gene TRBJ1-2; no reliable D call. CDR3 size: 16 residues. V shed 7 bases and J shed 6 bases, with 24 bases lying between them. Germline V CDR1 and CDR2: MNHNY, SVGAGI (reference sequence). CDR3 residues: CASTVPLSRREDGYTF. The DNA of the CDR3 is TGTGCCAGCACCGTACCCCTGAGCAGGAGGGAAGATGGCTACACCTTC.

J is TRBJ2-1 and V is TRBV19, with 9 bases that match TRBD1. The CDR3 runs to 16 residues. V shed 7 bases, J shed 0 bases, and the junction held 7 bases outside the gene matches. Germline CDR1 reads LNHDA; CDR2 reads SQIVND (reference sequence). The CDR3 nucleotides read TGTGCCAGTAACGGGGACAGGGCCAGCTCCTACAATGAGCAGTTCTTC. Translated: CASNGDRASSYNEQFF.

J is TRBJ1-6 and V is TRBV6-5, with D unclear. CDR1 and CDR2 from the germline V gene are MNHEY and SVGAGI. The CDR3 is 15 residues long. V lost 2 bases to trimming and J lost 0 bases, with 5 bases between them. This CDR3 is CASSYESSYNSPLHF. The CDR3 nucleotides read TGTGCCAGCAGTTACGAGAGCTCCTATAATTCACCCCTCCACTTT.

This chain joins TRBV7-9 and TRBJ2-7, with D possibly being TRBD1 (6 bases). This CDR3 has 15 amino acids. Trimming left V 1 base short and J 4 bases short, with 14 bases between. CDR1 is SEHNR, CDR2 FQNEAQ, per germline (reference sequence). The CDR3 coding sequence is TGTGCCAGCAGCTTAGGCGCACAGGGAACATACGAGCAGTACTTC. Amino acid sequence: CASSLGAQGTYEQYF. Full variable domain (missing parts from reference TRBV7-9 and TRBJ2-7): DTGVSQNPRHKITKRGQNVTFRCDPISEHNRLYWYRQTLGQGPEFLTYFQNEAQLEKSRLLSDRFSAERPKGSFSTLEIQRTEQGDSAMYLCASSLGAQGTYEQYFGPGTRLTVT.